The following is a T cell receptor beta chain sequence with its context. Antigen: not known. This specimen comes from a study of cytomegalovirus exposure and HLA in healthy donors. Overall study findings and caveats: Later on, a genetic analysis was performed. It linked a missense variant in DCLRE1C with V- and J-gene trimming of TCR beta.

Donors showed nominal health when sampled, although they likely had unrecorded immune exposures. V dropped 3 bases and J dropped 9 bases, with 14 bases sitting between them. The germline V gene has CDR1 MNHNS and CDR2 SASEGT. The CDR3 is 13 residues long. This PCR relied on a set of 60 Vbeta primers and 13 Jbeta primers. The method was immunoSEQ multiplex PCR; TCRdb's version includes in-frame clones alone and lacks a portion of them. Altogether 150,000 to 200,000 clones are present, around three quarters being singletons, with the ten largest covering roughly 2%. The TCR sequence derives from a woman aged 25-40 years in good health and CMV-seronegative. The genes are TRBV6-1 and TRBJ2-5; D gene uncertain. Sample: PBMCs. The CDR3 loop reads CASSDGPYEAQYF. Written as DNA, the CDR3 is TGTGCCAGCAGTGATGGTCCATATGAGGCCCAGTACTTC.